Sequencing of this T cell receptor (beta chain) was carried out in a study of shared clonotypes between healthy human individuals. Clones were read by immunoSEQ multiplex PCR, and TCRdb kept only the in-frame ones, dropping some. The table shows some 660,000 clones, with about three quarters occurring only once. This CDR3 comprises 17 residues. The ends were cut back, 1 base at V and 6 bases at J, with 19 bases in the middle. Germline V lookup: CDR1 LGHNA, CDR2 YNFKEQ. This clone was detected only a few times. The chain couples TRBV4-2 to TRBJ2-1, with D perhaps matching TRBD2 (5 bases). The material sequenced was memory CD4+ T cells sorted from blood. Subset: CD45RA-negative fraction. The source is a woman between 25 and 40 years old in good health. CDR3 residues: CASSQGSQRLLSNEQFF. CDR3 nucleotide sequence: TGTGCCAGCAGCCAAGGGTCCCAGCGGCTCCTCTCCAATGAGCAGTTCTTC.